A single sample is the source of the 26 T cell receptor beta chains below, sequenced in a study of T cell responses to AZD1222 COVID-19 vaccine. The data were produced by immunoSEQ multiplex PCR, yet TCRdb's version contains in-frame clones alone and is incomplete. The sample has 30,000 to 40,000 clones, 78% seen once. The input for sequencing was peripheral blood, taken 28 days after the second AZD1222 dose. All receptors derive from an adult who received the AZD1222 COVID-19 vaccine.

J is TRBJ2-4 and V is TRBV5-1; 7 positions match TRBD1. Germline loops: CDR1 SGHRS, CDR2 YFSETQ. V dropped 7 bases and J dropped 5; count of bases not matched to a gene: 9. This CDR3 region has 14 residues. For the CDR3, the DNA is TGCGCCAGCGGACCAGGGACAGTAGAAAACATTCAGTACTTC. This translates into CASGPGTVENIQYF.

The CDR3 DNA follows: TGTGCCTGGAGTTCGGGGGGCAATCAGCCCCAGCATTTT. Amino acids: CAWSSGGNQPQHF. This chain joins TRBV30 and TRBJ1-5; a weak D match, TRBD1 (5 bases). V was pared by 2 bases and J by 2 bases, with 7 bases between. This CDR3 spans 13 amino acids. The germline V gene encodes CDR1 GTSNPN and CDR2 SVGIG (reference sequence).

The gene calls are TRBV19 and TRBJ1-4; D may be TRBD1 (5 bases). Germline CDR1 is LNHDA and CDR2 is SQIVND (reference sequence). Trimming removed 3 bases from V and 0 bases from J, with 11 bases in between. This CDR3 has 16 amino acids. The CDR3 bases are TGTGCCAGTAGTATCTTCAGGGTTGCAACTAATGAAAAACTGTTTTTT. Its translation is CASSIFRVATNEKLFF.

DNA of the CDR3: TGTGCCTGGAGTGTGGGTCAGAACTATAATTCACCCCTCCACTTT. Its protein is CAWSVGQNYNSPLHF. The chain employs TRBV30 and TRBJ1-6; D gene uncertain. Germline-derived CDR1 and CDR2 are GTSNPN and SVGIG (reference sequence). V was clipped by 0 bases and J by 3 bases, with 9 bases between them. This CDR3 has 15 residues.

The CDR3 protein is CASSQDMNSNQPQHF. CDR3 DNA sequence: TGCGCCAGCAGCCAAGATATGAATAGCAATCAGCCCCAGCATTTT. This chain uses TRBV4-1 with TRBJ1-5; D is ambiguous. Per the germline V gene, CDR1 is MGHRA and CDR2 is YSYEKL. V was cut by 0 bases and J by 0 bases, with 6 bases left in between. This CDR3 comprises 15 residues.

The J gene is TRBJ1-6, the V gene TRBV19; a possible D gene is TRBD1 (6 bases). The V and J ends lost 7 bases and 8 bases respectively, with 15 bases between them. The CDR3 has 14 residues. CDR1 LNHDA and CDR2 SQIVND come from the germline V gene (reference sequence). This CDR3 is CASNGGTQYSPLHF. DNA for the CDR3: TGTGCCAGTAACGGGGGGACACAATATTCACCCCTCCACTTT.

This rearrangement joins TRBV7-8 to TRBJ1-4, with D perhaps matching TRBD1 (5 bases). Trimming took off 5 bases at V and 6 bases at J, with 16 bases between the two ends. The germline CDR1 and CDR2 sequences are SGHVS and FQNEAQ. The CDR3 totals 15 residues. The CDR3 loop is CASSPGPGWYEKLFF. The CDR3 bases are TGTGCCAGCAGCCCCGGGCCAGGGTGGTATGAAAAACTGTTTTTT.

This clone was picked up one time. The V gene is TRBV7-2, the J gene TRBJ1-4, with D maybe TRBD1 (6 bases). The CDR3 contains 15 residues. CDR1 is SGHTA, CDR2 FQGNSA, per germline. V shed 5 bases and J shed 6 bases, with 16 bases lying between them. The CDR3 DNA follows: TGTGCCAGCAGCCCACGTTCCGGGGGCGATGAAAAACTGTTTTTT. Translated: CASSPRSGGDEKLFF.

This chain links TRBV12-3 or TRBV12-4 with TRBJ1-1; tentatively, D is TRBD1 (6 bases). This CDR3 has 13 residues. Trimming removed 4 bases at V and 4 bases at J, with 10 bases between. CDR3 protein: CASSSQGATEAFF. The CDR3 DNA sequence: TGTGCCAGCAGTTCACAGGGAGCCACTGAAGCTTTCTTT.

CDR3: CATVQGVSSGGYTF. Here the CDR3 DNA reads TGTGCCACTGTACAGGGAGTCTCCTCAGGTGGCTACACCTTC. The chain combines TRBV2 with TRBJ1-2; TRBD1 might be the D (6 bases). CDR1 is SNHLY, CDR2 FYNNEI, per germline. The CDR3 length is 14 residues. Trimming left V 10 bases short and J 7 bases short, with 22 bases between.

This clone was recorded once. This chain connects TRBV9 to TRBJ2-2, with D maybe TRBD2 (5 bases). Germline V lookup: CDR1 SGDLS, CDR2 YYNGEE. There are 15 residues in the CDR3. The ends were cut back, 4 bases at V and 4 bases at J, with 14 bases in the middle. The CDR3 reads CASSPGSLPTGELFF. The CDR3 nucleotides read TGTGCCAGCAGCCCGGGGTCCCTCCCCACCGGGGAGCTGTTTTTT.

The V call is TRBV18, the J call TRBJ1-4; no reliable D call. Trimming took 4 bases from V and 6 from J, leaving 9 bases between them. Germline V CDR1 and CDR2: KGHSH, LQKENI. CDR3 length: 13 amino acids. The CDR3: CASSLGSDEKLFF. CDR3 in DNA: TGTGCCAGCTCACTAGGATCGGATGAAAAACTGTTTTTT.

The CDR3: CASSEPGWAQYF. The CDR3 nucleotides are TGCGCCAGCAGTGAGCCGGGCTGGGCCCAGTACTTC. J is TRBJ2-5 and V is TRBV10-2; D remains unclear. The CDR3 is 12 amino acids. Germline CDR1 and CDR2: WSHSY and SAAADI. Trimming took 2 bases from V and 9 from J, leaving 10 bases between them.

Here the CDR3 reads CASSQGLSTDTQYF. CDR3 nucleotide sequence: TGTGCCAGCAGCCAAGGTTTGAGCACAGATACGCAGTATTTT. The chain employs TRBV3-1 (or the pseudogene TRBV3-2) and TRBJ2-3, with D unresolved. The CDR3 is 14 amino acids. V lost 1 base, J lost 0 bases, and 5 bases lay in between. CDR1 is LGHDT, CDR2 YNNKEL, per germline (reference sequence).

In this sample, this clone is medium-sized (0.01 to 0.1%). V and J are TRBV13 and TRBJ2-6, with D perhaps matching TRBD1 (5 bases). Germline CDR1 is PRHDT and CDR2 is FYEKMQ (reference sequence). The CDR3 runs to 19 residues. V lost 1 base to trimming and J lost 0 bases, with 16 bases between them. CDR3 sequence: CASSLVVGQAFSGANVLTF. CDR3 bases: TGTGCCAGCAGCTTAGTCGTGGGGCAGGCCTTCTCTGGGGCCAACGTCCTGACTTTC.

This chain connects TRBV25-1 to TRBJ1-3; unclear D gene. Germline V CDR1 and CDR2: MGHDK, SYGVNS. The CDR3 totals 14 residues. Trimming left V 3 bases short and J 7 bases short, with 13 bases between. The CDR3 sequence is CASSDPRGSNTIYF. The CDR3 coding sequence is TGTGCCAGCAGTGACCCTCGGGGTAGTAACACCATATATTTT.

This chain uses TRBV6-5 with TRBJ1-5; 10 positions agree with TRBD1. CDR3 length equals 13 residues. With 7 bases clipped from V and 8 bases from J, the junction kept 5 bases outside the gene matches. Germline CDR1 reads MNHEY; CDR2 reads SVGAGI. Here the CDR3 DNA reads TGTGCCAGCATCGACAGGGGGCGTGAGCCCCAGCATTTT. Encoded protein: CASIDRGREPQHF.

The chain has TRBV27 and TRBJ2-1; D is uncertain. The germline gives CDR1 MNHEY, CDR2 SMNVEV (reference sequence). The CDR3 extends over 15 amino acids. The V end was cut by 2 bases, the J end by 0 bases, with 8 bases between. The CDR3 nucleotides read TGTGCCAGCAGTTTAGACTGGGACTCCTACAATGAGCAGTTCTTC. It encodes CASSLDWDSYNEQFF.

The chain joins TRBV2 to TRBJ2-7; 7 nucleotides align to TRBD2. V gave up 4 bases and J gave up 2 bases; unmatched junction bases: 5. CDR1 is SNHLY, CDR2 FYNNEI, per germline. The CDR3 has 14 amino acids. The CDR3 spells CASSVASGTYEQYF. Here the CDR3 DNA reads TGTGCCAGCAGTGTGGCTAGCGGAACCTACGAGCAGTACTTC.

This clone was recorded only once. The chain has TRBV6-5 and TRBJ1-2; D unresolved. V was trimmed by 2 bases and J by 4 bases, leaving 14 bases between them. Per the germline V gene, CDR1 is MNHEY and CDR2 is SVGAGI. The CDR3 runs 15 residues. CDR3 region: CASSYGPASRYGYTF. Written as DNA, the CDR3 is TGTGCCAGCAGTTACGGTCCGGCCTCCCGCTATGGCTACACCTTC.

The chain is built from TRBV2 and TRBJ2-2, with 7 bases that match TRBD1. The J segment lost 1 base and the V segment lost 5 bases, leaving 4 bases of the junction unmatched. This CDR3 has 15 amino acids. The germline gives CDR1 SNHLY, CDR2 FYNNEI. The CDR3 DNA is TGTGCCAGCAGTCTACAGGGGTTGAACACCGGGGAGCTGTTTTTT. Amino acids: CASSLQGLNTGELFF.

The V and J genes are TRBV3-1 (or the pseudogene TRBV3-2) and TRBJ2-7, with 10 bases matching TRBD2. Germline CDR1 LGHDT, CDR2 YNNKEL (reference sequence). The CDR3 sequence is 19 residues long. V shed 0 bases and J 0 bases; nucleotides not matched to a gene: 11. The CDR3, as DNA: TGTGCCAGCAGCCAAGATCCAACTAGCGGGGAAACTAGCTCCTACGAGCAGTACGTC. Amino acid sequence: CASSQDPTSGETSSYEQYV.

The chain links TRBV5-1 to TRBJ1-1; no reliable D call. Germline values: CDR1 SGHRS, CDR2 YFSETQ. The V end lost 0 bases, the J end lost 6 bases, and 9 bases lay between the germline ends. This CDR3 has 13 residues. This chain's CDR3 is CASSLVVQSEAFF. The CDR3 bases are TGCGCCAGCAGCTTGGTCGTTCAATCTGAAGCTTTCTTT.

V usage is TRBV7-2 and J usage is TRBJ2-3; unclear D gene. V lost 5 bases and J 3 bases, leaving 15 bases between the germline ends. Germline lookup yields CDR1 SGHTA and CDR2 FQGNSA. The length of the CDR3 is 15 residues. The chain's CDR3 is CASSPWAAPTDTQYF. Written as DNA, the CDR3 is TGTGCCAGCAGCCCCTGGGCCGCGCCTACAGATACGCAGTATTTT.

This clone was seen a handful of times. The V and J genes are TRBV20-1 and TRBJ2-2; D is ambiguous. Trimming took 3 bases from V and 3 from J, leaving 8 bases between them. Looked up from germline, CDR1 is DFQATT and CDR2 is SNEGSKA (reference sequence). The CDR3 spans 13 residues. In DNA form, the CDR3 reads TGCAGTGCTAGTGACGGTTACACCGGGGAGCTGTTTTTT. It codes for CSASDGYTGELFF.

The chain recombines TRBV7-9 with TRBJ1-2; the D gene is possibly TRBD1 (5 bases). The germline V gene has CDR1 SEHNR and CDR2 FQNEAQ (reference sequence). Trimming stripped 1 base from V and 3 bases from J, with 15 bases between. There are 16 residues in the CDR3. CDR3 loop: CASSLGSTRGHYGYTF. The CDR3 DNA reads TGTGCCAGCAGCTTAGGGAGTACAAGGGGTCACTATGGCTACACCTTC.